These 9 T cell receptor beta chains originate from one sample sequenced in a study of T cell responses to AZD1222 COVID-19 vaccine. Only in-frame clones appear in the TCRdb table, and some are missing; sequencing was by immunoSEQ multiplex PCR. The sample lists about 160,000 clones, 90% to 95% seen once, with 0.7% to 0.9% in the top ten. This sample comprised peripheral blood, obtained on day 0 of AZD1222 vaccination. All receptors come from an adult in good health.

This clone was recorded once. Other DNA sequences in this specimen translate into the identical CDR3. The rearrangement uses TRBV18 and TRBJ1-2, with TRBD1 matching 8 bases. The CDR3 loop spans 14 amino acids. V shed 1 base, J shed 6 bases, and the junction held 4 bases outside the gene matches. Germline CDR1 is KGHSH and CDR2 is LQKENI. The CDR3 DNA reads TGTGCCAGCTCACCACTTGGACAGGGTCATGGCTACACCTTC. Its protein product is CASSPLGQGHGYTF.

This clone was seen a single time. The chain is built from TRBV6-1 and TRBJ1-1; the D is unclear. CDR1 is MNHNS and CDR2 is SASEGT in the germline V gene. Trimming took 3 bases from V and 5 from J, leaving 10 bases between them. The CDR3 consists of 13 residues. DNA for the CDR3: TGTGCCAGCAGTGACCTAATGAGGACTGAAGCTTTCTTT. Amino acids: CASSDLMRTEAFF.

The rearrangement joins TRBV2 to TRBJ2-7, with TRBD2 matching over 7 bases. V gave up 7 bases and J gave up 4 bases; unmatched junction bases: 7. This CDR3 is built from 13 residues. Germline CDR1 reads SNHLY; CDR2 reads FYNNEI. The CDR3 sequence: CASTSGTIYEQYF. CDR3 sequence (DNA): TGTGCCAGCACCTCCGGGACTATTTACGAGCAGTACTTC. The full variable domain, completed using reference TRBV2 and TRBJ2-7, is EPEVTQTPSHQVTQMGQEVILRCVPISNHLYFYWYRQILGQKVEFLVSFYNNEISEKSEIFDDQFSVERPDGSNFTLKIRSTKLEDSAMYFCASTSGTIYEQYFGPGTRLTVT.

This clone was counted a single time. The chain links TRBV27 to TRBJ2-7; 8 bases agree with TRBD2. The V segment lost 6 bases and the J segment 4 bases; nucleotides outside the gene matches: 17. CDR3 length: 17 amino acids. Germline CDR1 and CDR2: MNHEY and SMNVEV (reference sequence). CDR3 amino acids: CASSPHGAGAHGYEQYF. CDR3 nucleotides: TGTGCCAGCAGCCCTCATGGAGCGGGGGCCCATGGTTACGAGCAGTACTTC.

V usage is TRBV30 and J usage is TRBJ1-2, with D possibly TRBD1 on 5 matching bases. Germline CDR1 reads GTSNPN; CDR2 reads SVGIG (reference sequence). V was pared by 0 bases and J by 8 bases, with 16 bases between. This CDR3 contains 14 residues. CDR3: CAWSVWGSLGGYTF. CDR3 nucleotide sequence: TGTGCCTGGAGTGTTTGGGGGTCCCTCGGGGGCTACACCTTC.

This sequence joins TRBV27 and TRBJ1-5; the D is unclear. V was shortened by 6 bases and J by 5 bases, with 14 bases between the two germline ends. This CDR3 region has 14 residues. Germline CDR1 and CDR2: MNHEY and SMNVEV (reference sequence). The CDR3: CASSNRPVDQPQHF. CDR3 coding DNA: TGTGCCAGCAGCAATCGTCCGGTCGATCAGCCCCAGCATTTT.

V is TRBV9 and J is TRBJ2-3; the D is unclear. V was clipped by 1 base and J by 7 bases, with 4 bases between them. This CDR3 contains 11 residues. In germline, CDR1 is SGDLS, CDR2 YYNGEE. The CDR3 DNA follows: TGTGCCAGCAGCGTACAGAATACGCAGTATTTT. Protein sequence: CASSVQNTQYF.

The chain couples TRBV11-1 to TRBJ2-1, with 8 bases that match TRBD2. CDR1 is SGHAT and CDR2 is FQDESV in the germline V gene (reference sequence). Trimming at V came to 5 bases and at J to 5 bases, leaving 11 bases not matched to a gene. CDR3 length: 16 residues. CDR3 residues: CASSPRVTSGNNEQFF. As DNA, the CDR3 is TGTGCCAGCAGCCCGCGGGTAACTAGCGGAAACAATGAGCAGTTCTTC.

The chain uses TRBV27 and TRBJ1-5; the match to TRBD1 covers 8 bases. Germline values: CDR1 MNHEY, CDR2 SMNVEV (reference sequence). With V trimmed by 5 bases and J by 6 bases, 6 bases remained unmatched. CDR3 size: 14 residues. The CDR3 here is CASSRTGQAQPQHF. CDR3 sequence (DNA): TGTGCCAGCAGTAGAACGGGACAGGCTCAGCCCCAGCATTTT.